This T cell receptor beta chain was documented in a study of shared clonotypes between healthy human individuals. As for the study in general: Donors had three CD4 naive, three CD4 memory, two CD8 naive and one CD8 memory plate apiece.

This CDR3 region has 16 residues. V dropped 0 bases and J dropped 4 bases, with 16 bases sitting between them. Germline V gives CDR1 SNHLY, CDR2 FYNNEI. Original processing methods: Filtering differed since immunoSEQ provided only junctions, with no quality scores. Assay used: immunoSEQ multiplex PCR; TCRdb lists only in-frame clones, some missing. Clonal size and the V and J genes are those of that table, whereas D and trimming came from the DNA. Among 900,000 to 1,200,000 clones listed, roughly 74% were seen once. This sequence was found in a man younger than 35 in good health. Some clones in this sample may be carry-over from other donors' samples. The chain couples TRBV2 to TRBJ2-7; possible D gene TRBD2, 6 bases. The sequencing sample was made of memory CD4+ T cells from PBMCs. Indicated subset: CD45RA-negative fraction. CDR3 bases: TGTGCCAGCAGTGAAGCTGGGACTCGCCGCGGGTACGAGCAGTACTTC. Translated: CASSEAGTRRGYEQYF.